These T cell receptor beta chains were read from a single sample in a study of OX40 agonist ivuxolimab in advanced cancers. Sequenced by immunoSEQ multiplex PCR; TCRdb stores in-frame clones only, minus some. The sample lists 60,000 to 80,000 clones, around 83% occurring once. The sequenced sample was CD4+ or CD8+ T cells sorted from blood, obtained in a trial of the OX40 agonist ivuxolimab. The receptors were sampled from an adult with an advanced solid tumor such as melanoma, head and neck, liver or kidney cancer. Each CDR3 is given with its conserved first and last residue.

V gene	J gene	CDR3 protein
TRBV28	TRBJ2-3	CASRTPGGEVDTQYF
TRBV6-5	TRBJ1-2	CASSYLRSDGNYGYTF
TRBV9	TRBJ2-1	CASSVLASSYNEQFF
TRBV7-9	TRBJ1-3	CASSLRDLSPGNTIYF
TRBV12-2	TRBJ1-1	CASRSYRQRFIKAFF
TRBV6-6	TRBJ2-2	CATSDHRRGATGELFF
TRBV6-6	TRBJ2-7	CASTQGLYEQYF
TRBV28	TRBJ2-7	CASRGELYEQYF
TRBV7-2	TRBJ1-1	CASSPGPNTEAFF
TRBV6-5	TRBJ2-1	CASREGLAHHNEQFF
TRBV7-8	TRBJ1-2	CASSWNRQGGYTF
TRBV9	TRBJ1-1	CASSVEQALNTEAFF
TRBV2	TRBJ2-5	CASSGTGQETQYF
TRBV9	TRBJ2-1	CASSATLGLAGNNEQFF
TRBV10-3	TRBJ1-1	CAISTTGPDTEAFF
TRBV28	TRBJ2-3	CASSPLGTGVIRDTQYF
TRBV5-6	TRBJ2-5	CASSLVGPGGETQYF
TRBV10-3	TRBJ2-2	CAISDRTGMIRNTGELFF
TRBV10-3	TRBJ2-7	CAITPIEGYEQYF
TRBV25-1	TRBJ2-3	CASSTYRDRGTDTQYF
TRBV20-1	TRBJ2-7	CSVGPLYEQYF
TRBV28	TRBJ2-7	CASTHRDFSSYEQYF
TRBV4-1	TRBJ2-3	CASSQHKRLAGTDTQYF
TRBV5-1	TRBJ2-5	CASSLVTGLQETQYF
TRBV5-4	TRBJ2-2	CASSRAGTGDTGELFF
TRBV6-1	TRBJ2-7	CASSPGHPYEQYF
TRBV7-2	TRBJ2-7	CASSLAGEQYF
TRBV4-1	TRBJ2-2	CASSQETSGNTGELFF
TRBV28	TRBJ1-1	CASGIVSLNTEAFF
TRBV7-6	TRBJ2-2	CASSLAHPIGSITGELFF
TRBV10-2	TRBJ1-1	CASSGQGAEGTEAFF
TRBV6-6	TRBJ1-1	CASSYDRNPREAFF
TRBV5-4	TRBJ2-7	CASSAREGSNEQYF
TRBV7-3	TRBJ2-3	CASSRTTSTDTQYF
TRBV4-2	TRBJ2-1	CASSQQSSYNEQFF
TRBV11-3	TRBJ2-5	CASSSRRDQETQYF
TRBV10-1	TRBJ2-2	CASSFQPGGELFF
TRBV19	TRBJ1-4	CASSQTATNEKLFF
TRBV4-2	TRBJ2-3	CASSQAAEGPTDTQYF
TRBV5-4	TRBJ2-3	CASSRVSGLSTQYF
TRBV7-9	TRBJ1-2	CASSLALGQGGSNYGYTF
TRBV28	TRBJ2-5	CASGLAGGETQYF
TRBV9	TRBJ2-1	CASSVSAGGSNEQFF
TRBV6-6	TRBJ1-4	CASVPGDEKLFF
TRBV7-8	TRBJ2-7	CASSSLGREGNEQYF
TRBV4-1	TRBJ1-2	CASSQESQGLGGGYTF
TRBV28	TRBJ2-2	CASSPAGGRGGRTNTGELFF
TRBV27	TRBJ2-2	CASSFTGYGGELFF
TRBV4-3	TRBJ2-7	CASSQDATPSAGQYF
TRBV5-1	TRBJ1-4	CASSLQWGADEKLFF